These 8 T cell receptor beta chains originate from one sample sequenced in a study of blood T cell repertoires in COVID-19. Using immunoSEQ multiplex PCR, the repertoire was profiled, and TCRdb retains in-frame clones only, with some absent. Of fewer than 60,000 clones listed, about 79% are singletons. Sequenced: peripheral blood. The receptors here all came from a man older than 75 with COVID-19, enrolled during active disease.

This chain uses TRBV29-1 with TRBJ1-2; D remains unclear. The CDR3 is 14 amino acids. With 3 bases removed from V and 2 bases from J, the gap between germline ends came to 13 bases. Germline values: CDR1 SQVTM, CDR2 ANQGSEA. CDR3 region: CSVEEGFANYGYTF. The CDR3 DNA reads as TGCAGCGTTGAGGAGGGTTTCGCGAACTATGGCTACACCTTC.

The chain couples TRBV10-2 to TRBJ2-7; D is perhaps TRBD2 (6 bases). Germline assignment: CDR1 WSHSY and CDR2 SAAADI. The ends were cut back, 2 bases at V and 6 bases at J, with 11 bases in the middle. This CDR3 spans 13 amino acids. In nucleotides, the CDR3 is TGCGCCAGCAGTGAGGCGGGGAGAAGCGAGCAGTACGTC. It translates to CASSEAGRSEQYV.

The rearrangement links TRBV2 to TRBJ1-1, with a weak D call TRBD1 (5 bases). V gave up 1 base and J gave up 0 bases, with 6 bases separating them. CDR1 SNHLY and CDR2 FYNNEI come from the germline V gene. The CDR3 has 14 amino acids. CDR3 DNA sequence: TGTGCCAGCAGTGAAGGACAGATGAACACTGAAGCTTTCTTT. This codes for CASSEGQMNTEAFF.

The rearrangement joins TRBV3-1 (or the pseudogene TRBV3-2) to TRBJ1-2; 7 bases match TRBD1. The V and J ends lost 5 bases and 7 bases, in that order; junction bases with no gene match: 7. The germline V gene has CDR1 LGHDT and CDR2 YNNKEL (reference sequence). CDR3 length: 13 residues. CDR3 residues: CASSAEGARGYTF. Written as DNA, the CDR3 is TGTGCCAGCAGCGCCGAGGGGGCGCGTGGCTACACCTTC.

The chain joins TRBV5-1 to TRBJ2-7; a possible D gene is TRBD1 (6 bases). V was clipped by 4 bases and J by 3 bases, with 14 bases between them. CDR1 SGHRS and CDR2 YFSETQ come from the germline V gene. The CDR3 loop spans 14 amino acids. The CDR3 sequence is CASSVAGTNYEQYV. The CDR3 bases are TGCGCCAGCAGCGTGGCCGGGACAAACTACGAGCAGTACGTC.

This chain connects TRBV7-9 to TRBJ2-5; D uncertain. The CDR3 has 11 residues. V was cut by 5 bases and J by 2 bases, with 3 bases left in between. The germline CDR1 and CDR2 sequences are SEHNR and FQNEAQ (reference sequence). The CDR3 coding sequence is TGTGCCAGCAGCATACAAGAGACCCAGTACTTC. It translates to CASSIQETQYF.

This clone was seen more than once but under ten times. The chain couples TRBV25-1 to TRBJ2-7, with TRBD1 identical over 9 bases. Germline assignment: CDR1 MGHDK and CDR2 SYGVNS. The CDR3 runs to 17 residues. J was trimmed by 7 bases and V by 1 base; bases with no gene match: 14. The CDR3, as DNA: TGTGCCAGCAGTGAATCCTCGACCGGGACAGGGCTTCGGGAGCAGTACTTC. Amino acids: CASSESSTGTGLREQYF.

This clone appeared a few times. The chain is built from TRBV28 and TRBJ2-2, with TRBD1 matching over 9 bases. V shed 1 base, J shed 3 bases, and the junction held 12 bases outside the gene matches. The CDR3 contains 19 residues. Germline loops: CDR1 MDHEN, CDR2 SYDVKM. CDR3 nucleotides: TGTGCCAGCAGTTTATCGGGGACAGGGTGGGTGTTCGACACCGGGGAGCTGTTTTTT. Amino acid sequence: CASSLSGTGWVFDTGELFF.